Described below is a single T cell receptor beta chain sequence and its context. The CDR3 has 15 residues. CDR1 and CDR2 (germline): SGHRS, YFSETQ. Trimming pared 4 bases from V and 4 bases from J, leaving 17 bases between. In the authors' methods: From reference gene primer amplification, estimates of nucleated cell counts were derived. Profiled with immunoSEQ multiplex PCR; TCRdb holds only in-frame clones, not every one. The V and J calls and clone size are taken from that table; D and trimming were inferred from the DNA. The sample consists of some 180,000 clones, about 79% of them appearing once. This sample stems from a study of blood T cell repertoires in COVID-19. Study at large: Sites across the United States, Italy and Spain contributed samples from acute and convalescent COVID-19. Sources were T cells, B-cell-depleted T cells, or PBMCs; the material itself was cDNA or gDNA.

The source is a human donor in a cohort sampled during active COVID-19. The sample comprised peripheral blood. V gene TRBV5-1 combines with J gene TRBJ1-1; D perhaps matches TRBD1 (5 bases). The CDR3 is CASSRGALPGTEAFF. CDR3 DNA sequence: TGCGCCAGCAGCCGTGGGGCCCTCCCCGGCACTGAAGCTTTCTTT.